The 21 T cell receptor beta chains presented below share a single source sample, sequenced in a study of T cell responses to AZD1222 COVID-19 vaccine. Only in-frame clones appear in the TCRdb table, and some are missing; sequencing was by immunoSEQ multiplex PCR. The top ten hold approximately 6.3% of the sample, which has tens of thousands of clones, 80% to 95% seen once. The sample was peripheral blood, taken 28 days after the second dose of the MenACWY control vaccine. These TCRs come from an adult who received the MenACWY meningococcal vaccine as a control.

V usage is TRBV7-2 and J usage is TRBJ2-7; 7 bases line up with TRBD2. Per germline, CDR1 SGHTA and CDR2 FQGNSA. This CDR3 region has 14 residues. With 7 bases clipped from V and 0 bases from J, the junction kept 6 bases outside the gene matches. In nucleotides, the CDR3 is TGTGCCAGCACCCCCGGCGGGAGCTCCTACGAGCAGTACTTC. It specifies CASTPGGSSYEQYF.

The rearrangement uses TRBV7-8 and TRBJ1-4; D is undetermined. Germline V gives CDR1 SGHVS, CDR2 FQNEAQ. CDR3 length: 12 amino acids. V was clipped by 6 bases and J by 8 bases, with 10 bases between them. The DNA of the CDR3 is TGTGCCAGCAGTAAGGGCGGGGAAAAACTGTTTTTT. Translated, it gives CASSKGGEKLFF.

This sequence joins TRBV6-5 and TRBJ2-2; D gene uncertain. Between the trimmed V and J ends, which lost 0 bases and 5 bases, there was a span of 10 bases. Germline V gene lookup returns CDR1 MNHEY and CDR2 SVGAGI. The CDR3 sequence is 15 residues long. The CDR3 spells CASSYSSRFTGELFF. The CDR3, as DNA: TGTGCCAGCAGTTACTCCAGTAGGTTTACCGGGGAGCTGTTTTTT.

The gene calls are TRBV27 and TRBJ2-4; D is ambiguous. Germline V gene data show CDR1 as MNHEY and CDR2 as SMNVEV (reference sequence). Trimming left V 5 bases short and J 1 base short, with 6 bases between. There are 13 residues in the CDR3. CDR3: CASSPGAKNIQYF. DNA of the CDR3: TGTGCCAGCAGTCCGGGCGCCAAAAACATTCAGTACTTC.

The chain combines TRBV10-3 with TRBJ1-1, with 10 bases identical to TRBD1. Germline V gene sequence: CDR1 ENHRY, CDR2 SYGVKD. J gave up 6 bases and V 7 bases, and 5 bases lay outside the gene matches. The CDR3 consists of 13 residues. The CDR3 here is CAIISGQGSEAFF. CDR3 coding DNA: TGTGCCATCATTTCGGGACAGGGGTCTGAAGCTTTCTTT.

The CDR3: CASSLDWASTQYF. CDR3 sequence (DNA): TGTGCCAGCAGTTTAGACTGGGCCAGTACGCAGTATTTT. The chain is built from TRBV12-3 or TRBV12-4 and TRBJ2-3; no firm D call. Trimming pared 1 base from V and 8 bases from J, leaving 10 bases between. This CDR3 is 13 amino acids long.

The V and J genes are TRBV6-1 and TRBJ2-7; 7 bases map to TRBD2. The germline V gene encodes CDR1 MNHNS and CDR2 SASEGT. This CDR3 is 15 amino acids long. The J segment lost 2 bases and the V segment lost 2 bases, leaving 6 bases of the junction unmatched. In nucleotides, the CDR3 is TGTGCCAGCAGTGAACCGGGGGGAGGAACCTACGAGCAGTACTTC. Its protein product is CASSEPGGGTYEQYF.

V usage is TRBV7-3 and J usage is TRBJ2-3; TRBD2 agrees at 11 bases. The CDR3 spans 15 residues. Unmatched junction bases numbered 8, after V lost 5 bases and J lost 7 bases. The germline CDR1 and CDR2 sequences are SGHTA and FQGTGA. In DNA, the CDR3 is TGTGCCAGCAGCCTTCCCGGGACTAGCGGAAATACGCAGTATTTT. This codes for CASSLPGTSGNTQYF.

The V and J genes are TRBV27 and TRBJ1-5; tentative D call: TRBD1 (5 bases). Germline V lookup: CDR1 MNHEY, CDR2 SMNVEV (reference sequence). The V end lost 4 bases, the J end lost 6 bases, and 13 bases lay between the germline ends. There are 14 residues in the CDR3. CDR3 sequence (DNA): TGTGCCAGCAGTTCATCTGGTGGGGGTCAGCCCCAGCATTTT. Translation gives CASSSSGGGQPQHF.

The gene calls are TRBV21-1 and TRBJ1-4. TRBV21-1 counts as a pseudogene. This CDR3 has 14 residues. The CDR3 DNA sequence: TGTGCCAGCCCAACCCGGGGCTATAATGAAAAACTGTTTTTT. It translates to CASPTRGYNEKLFF.

V and J are TRBV28 and TRBJ1-4; TRBD1 matches at 7 bases. Unmatched junction bases numbered 6, after V lost 1 base and J lost 1 base. This CDR3 is 17 amino acids long. Germline CDR1 and CDR2: MDHEN and SYDVKM. CDR3 DNA: TGTGCCAGCAGTTTATTATCCAGGGGGGAAACTAATGAAAAACTGTTTTTT. Residues: CASSLLSRGETNEKLFF. Variable domain in full (rest from reference TRBV28 and TRBJ1-4): DVKVTQSSRYLVKRTGEKVFLECVQDMDHENMFWYRQDPGLGLRLIYFSYDVKMKEKGDIPEGYSVSREKKERFSLILESASTNQTSMYLCASSLLSRGETNEKLFFGSGTQLSVL.

A few counts support this clone. The chain has TRBV19 and TRBJ1-1, with D possibly TRBD1 on 6 matching bases. Trimming took 7 bases from V and 11 from J, leaving 26 bases between them. Germline V lookup: CDR1 LNHDA, CDR2 SQIVND (reference sequence). This CDR3 region has 15 residues. CDR3 sequence reads: CASTPYPSTGRRAFF. DNA for the CDR3: TGTGCCAGTACCCCTTACCCCTCGACAGGCCGGAGGGCTTTCTTT.

The chain has TRBV6-4 and TRBJ2-1; D is ambiguous. This CDR3 has 15 amino acids. V shed 0 bases and J shed 6 bases, with 12 bases lying between them. CDR1 and CDR2 from the germline V gene are MRHNA and SNTAGT. This CDR3 is CASSDSSADGNEQFF. The CDR3 region has the DNA TGTGCCAGCAGTGACTCCAGCGCAGATGGCAATGAGCAGTTCTTC.

The genes are TRBV10-2 and TRBJ2-7, with D unresolved. CDR3 size: 12 residues. Germline V gives CDR1 WSHSY, CDR2 SAAADI. V shed 7 bases and J shed 5 bases, with 12 bases lying between them. The CDR3 region has the DNA TGCGCCAGCACCCCAGGTAGCCACGAGCAGTACTTC. Amino acid sequence: CASTPGSHEQYF.

The chain uses TRBV3-1 (or the pseudogene TRBV3-2) and TRBJ1-1; 8 nucleotides line up with TRBD1. Germline CDR1 LGHDT, CDR2 YNNKEL (reference sequence). Trimming at V came to 4 bases and at J to 0 bases, leaving 7 bases not matched to a gene. This CDR3 has 16 amino acids. This CDR3 is CASSPRTGKLNTEAFF. CDR3 DNA: TGTGCCAGCAGCCCCCGGACAGGGAAGTTGAACACTGAAGCTTTCTTT.

The rearrangement uses TRBV20-1 and TRBJ2-1; D uncertain. Trimming took off 5 bases at V and 6 bases at J, with 8 bases between the two ends. The V gene's germline CDR1 is DFQATT and CDR2 SNEGSKA (reference sequence). This CDR3 is built from 11 residues. The CDR3 nucleotides read TGCAGTGCTGCGAGTCTCAATGAGCAGTTCTTC. This sequence encodes CSAASLNEQFF.

The V call is TRBV5-1, the J call TRBJ1-1; D unclear. Between the trimmed V and J ends, which lost 0 bases and 4 bases, there was a span of 7 bases. Germline CDR1 is SGHRS and CDR2 is YFSETQ. CDR3 length: 13 amino acids. CDR3 nucleotides: TGCGCCAGCAGCTTGGGGGGTCCCACTGAAGCTTTCTTT. Its translation is CASSLGGPTEAFF.

This chain joins TRBV5-1 and TRBJ1-5; no firm D call. The CDR3 spans 14 residues. V dropped 5 bases and J dropped 3 bases, with 12 bases sitting between them. CDR1 SGHRS and CDR2 YFSETQ come from the germline V gene. The CDR3: CASSEGRNNQPQHF. DNA for the CDR3: TGCGCCAGCAGTGAAGGGAGAAACAATCAGCCCCAGCATTTT. The full variable domain, rest sourced from reference TRBV5-1 and TRBJ1-5, is KAGVTQTPRYLIKTRGQQVTLSCSPISGHRSVSWYQQTPGQGLQFLFEYFSETQRNKGNFPGRFSGRQFSNSRSEMNVSTLELGDSALYLCASSEGRNNQPQHFGDGTRLSIL.

The chain recombines TRBV5-1 with TRBJ1-5; D may be TRBD1 (6 bases). CDR1 is SGHRS and CDR2 is YFSETQ in the germline V gene. Trimming removed 0 bases from V and 11 bases from J, with 15 bases in between. The CDR3 covers 14 residues. CDR3 sequence (DNA): TGCGCCAGCAGCTTGGAGGGGGGTATTGAATCCCAGCATTTT. Its translation is CASSLEGGIESQHF.

The chain links TRBV6-6 to TRBJ1-2, with 7 bases identical to TRBD1. Germline V gene sequence: CDR1 MNHNY, CDR2 SVGAGI (reference sequence). The CDR3 loop spans 15 amino acids. The V gene end was trimmed by 8 bases and the J gene end by 6 bases; junction bases not matched to a gene: 15. The CDR3 protein is CASGRVVGGGDGYTF. DNA for the CDR3: TGTGCCAGCGGACGGGTTGTGGGAGGGGGCGATGGCTACACCTTC.

This clone was recorded once. As DNA, the CDR3 is TGTGCCAGCAGTTACTCTAGCGGGCAAAGCTCCTACGAGCAGTACTTC. Its protein is CASSYSSGQSSYEQYF. This chain connects TRBV6-5 to TRBJ2-7, with 7 bases fitting TRBD2. The CDR3 is made up of 16 amino acids. Trimming removed 0 bases from V and 0 bases from J; junction bases left unmatched: 5. Germline assignment: CDR1 MNHEY and CDR2 SVGAGI.